The next 17 T cell receptor beta chains were all read from a single sample in a study of graft-versus-host responses after intestinal transplantation. Profiling relied on immunoSEQ multiplex PCR, and the TCRdb table lists in-frame clones only, not all of them. The top ten hold over 0.15% of the sample, which has about 90,000 clones, less than 95% seen once. Their antigen targets remain unknown. The sample was unstimulated CD4+ T cells sorted from spleen or lymph node cells, taken before transplant. The receptors were gathered from a human donor who was the organ donor for an intestinal transplant.

The rearrangement joins TRBV6-5 to TRBJ1-3; weak D call: TRBD1 (6 bases). This CDR3 has 15 residues. The V end lost 0 bases, the J end lost 0 bases, and 6 bases lay between the germline ends. CDR1 is MNHEY, CDR2 SVGAGI, per germline. For the CDR3, the DNA is TGTGCCAGCAGTTACTCGACAGGCTCTGGAAACACCATATATTTT. It encodes CASSYSTGSGNTIYF.

The rearrangement links TRBV7-9 to TRBJ1-6, with D tentatively TRBD1 (5 bases). The germline gives CDR1 SEHNR, CDR2 FQNEAQ (reference sequence). The CDR3 runs 16 residues. V dropped 4 bases and J dropped 8 bases, with 18 bases sitting between them. The CDR3 nucleotides read TGTGCCAGCAGCTCGGGGACCGGGACCGGAGATTCACCCCTCCACTTT. This codes for CASSSGTGTGDSPLHF.

The chain carries TRBV6-6 and TRBJ2-2; D is undetermined. V was clipped by 2 bases and J by 6 bases, with 7 bases between them. The CDR3 contains 13 residues. The germline V gene encodes CDR1 MNHNY and CDR2 SVGAGI (reference sequence). CDR3 sequence (DNA): TGTGCCAGCAGTTACCGTTTCTCCGGGGAGCTGTTTTTT. Its protein is CASSYRFSGELFF.

V gene TRBV7-2 combines with J gene TRBJ1-1; D might be TRBD1 (5 bases). Trimming stripped 5 bases from V and 5 bases from J, with 15 bases between. The CDR3 contains 14 residues. Germline V gene sequence: CDR1 SGHTA, CDR2 FQGNSA. CDR3 residues: CASSPGGGRTEAFF. The CDR3 DNA follows: TGTGCCAGCAGCCCCGGGGGAGGGCGGACTGAAGCTTTCTTT.

The chain's CDR3 is CASSYSQGLQPQHF. The CDR3 DNA sequence: TGTGCCAGCAGTTACTCCCAGGGGCTTCAGCCCCAGCATTTT. The chain links TRBV6-6 to TRBJ1-5; TRBD1 might be the D (6 bases). There are 14 residues in the CDR3. CDR1 and CDR2 from the germline V gene are MNHNY and SVGAGI (reference sequence). The ends were cut back, 0 bases at V and 6 bases at J, with 9 bases in the middle.

V gene TRBV19 combines with J gene TRBJ1-2; a possible D gene is TRBD1 (6 bases). The CDR3 length is 15 residues. Trimming cost V 1 base and J 2 bases, with 11 bases left between them. CDR1 and CDR2 from the germline V gene are LNHDA and SQIVND (reference sequence). CDR3 sequence: CASSIVGTLNYGYTF. DNA for the CDR3: TGTGCCAGTAGTATAGTAGGGACACTAAACTATGGCTACACCTTC.

This sequence joins TRBV2 and TRBJ1-1; D may be TRBD1 (5 bases). CDR1 SNHLY and CDR2 FYNNEI come from the germline V gene. V lost 6 bases to trimming and J lost 6 bases, with 17 bases between them. The CDR3 is made up of 14 amino acids. CDR3 region: CASREDKVSSEAFF. The CDR3 coding sequence is TGTGCCAGCAGAGAGGACAAGGTGAGCTCTGAAGCTTTCTTT.

J is TRBJ2-7 and V is TRBV18, with D hard to call. Per germline, CDR1 KGHSH and CDR2 LQKENI. The germline V and J ends were trimmed by 3 bases and 2 bases, with 17 bases remaining between them. The CDR3 has 16 amino acids. CDR3 sequence: CASSPRPLTTTYEQYF. The DNA of the CDR3 is TGTGCCAGCTCACCCCGTCCCTTGACCACGACCTACGAGCAGTACTTC. The complete variable domain, with remaining parts taken from reference TRBV18 and TRBJ2-7, reads NAGVMQNPRHLVRRRGQEARLRCSPMKGHSHVYWYRQLPEEGLKFMVYLQKENIIDESGMPKERFSAEFPKEGPSILRIQQVVRGDSAAYFCASSPRPLTTTYEQYFGPGTRLTVT.

V and J are TRBV6-5 and TRBJ2-2; D gene ambiguous. Germline values: CDR1 MNHEY, CDR2 SVGAGI. Trimming left V 5 bases short and J 3 bases short, with 10 bases between. CDR3 length equals 14 residues. The CDR3 nucleotides read TGTGCCAGCAGTAACTACATATACACCGGGGAGCTGTTTTTT. Protein product: CASSNYIYTGELFF.

This sequence joins TRBV5-1 and TRBJ1-6; weak D call: TRBD1 (6 bases). The V end lost 0 bases, the J end lost 7 bases, and 8 bases lay between the germline ends. The CDR3 covers 14 residues. Germline CDR1 and CDR2: SGHRS and YFSETQ. The CDR3 protein is CASSLGGTNSPLHF. In DNA, the CDR3 is TGCGCCAGCAGCTTGGGGGGGACAAATTCACCCCTCCACTTT. The complete variable domain, with remaining parts taken from reference TRBV5-1 and TRBJ1-6, reads KAGVTQTPRYLIKTRGQQVTLSCSPISGHRSVSWYQQTPGQGLQFLFEYFSETQRNKGNFPGRFSGRQFSNSRSEMNVSTLELGDSALYLCASSLGGTNSPLHFGNGTRLTVT.

The CDR3 nucleotides are TGTGCCAGCTCACCACGACAGAATCCTGAGCAGTTCTTC. Amino acids: CASSPRQNPEQFF. The V and J genes are TRBV18 and TRBJ2-1; possible D gene TRBD1, 5 bases. Germline V gene data show CDR1 as KGHSH and CDR2 as LQKENI. This CDR3 is built from 13 residues. V gave up 1 base and J gave up 9 bases, with 10 bases separating them.

The V and J genes are TRBV18 and TRBJ1-1; 7 nucleotides agree with TRBD1. V trimming: 3 bases; J trimming: 0 bases; junction bases outside the gene matches: 10. The germline V gene encodes CDR1 KGHSH and CDR2 LQKENI. CDR3 size: 17 residues. In DNA form, the CDR3 reads TGTGCCAGCTCACCCCGACAGGGCCTAGGCATGAACACTGAAGCTTTCTTT. It specifies CASSPRQGLGMNTEAFF.

This chain links TRBV9 with TRBJ1-5; D may be TRBD1 (5 bases). The CDR3 totals 15 residues. CDR1 and CDR2 (germline): SGDLS, YYNGEE. V lost 6 bases, J lost 4 bases, and 17 bases lay in between. The CDR3 sequence: CASTRGTEPNQPQHF. The CDR3 DNA sequence: TGTGCCAGCACCCGCGGGACGGAACCTAATCAGCCCCAGCATTTT.

This clone has a handful of counts. The rearrangement links TRBV27 to TRBJ1-2; D uncertain. V lost 4 bases, J lost 8 bases, and 14 bases lay in between. From germline, CDR1 is MNHEY and CDR2 SMNVEV (reference sequence). The length of the CDR3 is 13 residues. For the CDR3, the DNA is TGTGCCAGCAGTTCAGCCGGGAGCGGGGGCTACACCTTC. Its protein is CASSSAGSGGYTF.

The chain uses TRBV2 and TRBJ1-2; D remains unclear. This CDR3 is built from 16 residues. V lost 1 base to trimming and J lost 2 bases, with 14 bases between them. Germline V CDR1 and CDR2: SNHLY, FYNNEI. CDR3: CASSEVLGGINYGYTF. The CDR3 DNA reads TGTGCCAGCAGTGAAGTCCTGGGAGGTATAAACTATGGCTACACCTTC. Full variable domain (outside the CDR3, taken from reference TRBV2 and TRBJ1-2): EPEVTQTPSHQVTQMGQEVILRCVPISNHLYFYWYRQILGQKVEFLVSFYNNEISEKSEIFDDQFSVERPDGSNFTLKIRSTKLEDSAMYFCASSEVLGGINYGYTFGSGTRLTVV.

This chain joins TRBV27 and TRBJ2-3; 15 bases align to TRBD2. Germline lookup yields CDR1 MNHEY and CDR2 SMNVEV (reference sequence). The V and J ends lost 4 bases and 4 bases, in that order; junction bases with no gene match: 12. CDR3 length: 19 amino acids. The CDR3 sequence is CASSSLGLAGGPGSDTQYF. CDR3 nucleotide sequence: TGTGCCAGCAGTTCCCTAGGACTAGCGGGGGGGCCCGGCTCAGATACGCAGTATTTT.

V usage is TRBV4-2 and J usage is TRBJ2-1, with TRBD2 identical over 15 bases. Per germline, CDR1 LGHNA and CDR2 YNFKEQ. Unmatched junction bases numbered 10, after V lost 0 bases and J lost 10 bases. This CDR3 region has 18 residues. CDR3 amino acids: CASSQDRPGLAGGREQFF. CDR3 bases: TGTGCCAGCAGCCAAGATCGGCCAGGACTAGCGGGGGGGAGAGAGCAGTTCTTC.